The table lists the clone carrying this T cell receptor beta chain with many counts. The source of the sample is a study of T cells in Graves' hyperthyroidism and ophthalmopathy. CDR1 DFQATT and CDR2 SNEGSKA come from the germline V gene (reference sequence). CDR3 size: 12 residues. Trimming took 1 base from V and 2 from J, leaving 3 bases between them. The source material, RNA transcripts, was used to amplify TCR beta CDR3 regions. During a first-round RT-PCR of the TCR CDR3, the HTBI primer set was used. TCRdb reprocessed the multiplex PCR reads via MiXCR and lists one record per CDR3 protein. The table lists approximately 410,000 distinct CDR3 sequences, 14% to 15% of them singletons. Among ophthalmopathy patients, the Clinical Activity Score reached at least 3, the NOSPECS grade reached at least 4, and duration remained under 3 months.

This sequence was found in a man aged 18 to 30 with Graves' ophthalmopathy. The chain employs TRBV20-1 and TRBJ2-1; D remains unclear. Sequenced sample: blood. This CDR3 reads CSARATYNEQFF. In nucleotides, the CDR3 is TGCAGTGCTAGAGCCACCTACAATGAGCAGTTCTTC.